This T cell receptor beta chain was documented in a study of Ad26.COV2.S vaccination and SARS-CoV-2 variants. On the study more broadly: Recipients of Ad26.COV2.S got it intramuscularly, once or twice 56 days apart.

Described treatment: around 19 received Ad26.COV2.S at low or high dose, single or two shots; several received placebo; per-sample allocation not given. Day 63 following the first vaccine or placebo injection was when the samples were taken. Only in-frame clones appear in the TCRdb table, and some are missing; sequencing was by immunoSEQ multiplex PCR. The data hold over 250,000 clones, with around 87% observed a single time. The CDR3 contains 13 residues. CDR1 and CDR2 from the germline V gene are LGHNA and YNFKEQ. The V end was cut by 3 bases, the J end by 10 bases, with 13 bases between. This chain joins TRBV4-2 and TRBJ2-4; either TRBD1 or TRBD2 may fit D (5 bases each). Sequences were derived from peripheral blood, sampled in a trial of Ad26.COV2.S vaccine versus placebo. This TCR derives from a person between 18 and 65 years old who received the Ad26.COV2.S COVID-19 vaccine or a placebo. The CDR3 is CASSQGDSLIQYF. The CDR3 DNA reads as TGTGCCAGCAGCCAGGGAGACAGCCTGATTCAGTACTTC.